Listed below are T cell receptor beta chains from one sample, sequenced in a study of blood T cells in healthy people across ages. MiXCR, run by TCRdb on the 5' RACE reads, gives a single entry per CDR3 protein. The sample contains around 1,800,000 distinct CDR3 sequences, about two fifths of which appear only once. The source material was blood. The receptors here all came from a human donor in good health. The CDR3 runs from the conserved cysteine through the conserved F or W. A D gene is named only where the DNA matches it firmly. Some rows mark clone size as missing; the rest say once, few, many or name a class of expanded clone.

V	size	D	J	CDR3	DNA
TRBV7-2	once	.	TRBJ2-1	CASSLRRGGFYNEQFF	TGTGCCAGCAGCTTACGCAGGGGGGGCTTCTACAATGAGCAGTTCTTC
TRBV12-3/TRBV12-4	once	.	TRBJ1-6	CASSPARGYNSPLHF	TGTGCCAGCAGCCCTGCCCGAGGCTATAATTCACCCCTCCACTTT
TRBV12-3/TRBV12-4	many	TRBD1	TRBJ1-2	CASSHGTGYGYTF	TGTGCCAGCAGCCACGGGACAGGCTATGGCTACACCTTC
TRBV5-1	.	TRBD2	TRBJ2-1	CASNRTSGGDPSYNEQFF	TGCGCCAGCAACAGGACTAGCGGGGGGGATCCCTCCTACAATGAGCAGTTCTTC
TRBV29-1	few	.	TRBJ2-1	CSVGALRNEQFF	TGCAGCGTTGGTGCCTTGAGAAATGAGCAGTTCTTC
TRBV29-1	.	.	TRBJ2-1	CSVDWAANEQFF	TGCAGCGTTGACTGGGCGGCCAATGAGCAGTTCTTC
TRBV12-3/TRBV12-4	few	TRBD2	TRBJ2-1	CASRLLKRGGLNEQFF	TGTGCCAGCAGACTCCTAAAGCGGGGGGGCCTCAATGAGCAGTTCTTC
TRBV29-1	few	TRBD1	TRBJ2-7	CSVEGDRRSYEQYF	TGCAGCGTTGAAGGGGACAGGAGATCCTACGAGCAGTACTTC
TRBV12-3/TRBV12-4	.	TRBD1	TRBJ2-1	CASTLRTGKNEQFF	TGTGCCAGCACTCTCCGGACAGGGAAGAATGAGCAGTTCTTC
TRBV12-5	few	TRBD1	TRBJ2-3	CATQGDGNTDTQYF	TGTGCTACCCAGGGGGATGGGAACACAGATACGCAGTATTTT
TRBV7-8	.	TRBD1	TRBJ1-5	CASSLDQGALNQPQHF	TGTGCCAGCAGCTTAGATCAGGGGGCCCTCAATCAGCCCCAGCATTTT
TRBV7-2	few	.	TRBJ2-3	CASSLLIGWPTQYF	TGTGCCAGCAGCTTATTAATAGGTTGGCCTACGCAGTATTTT
TRBV29-1	.	TRBD1	TRBJ1-2	CSARRGRGRYGYTF	TGCAGCGCCCGTCGGGGCAGGGGGAGGTATGGCTACACCTTC
TRBV5-1	.	TRBD1	TRBJ1-6	CASSDQPPGTGGLPLHF	TGCGCCAGCAGCGACCAACCCCCCGGGACAGGGGGCTTACCCCTCCACTTT
TRBV20-1	few	.	TRBJ2-5	CSASQLPQGEGGQYF	TGCAGTGCTTCCCAATTACCCCAGGGAGAAGGTGGGCAGTACTTC
TRBV10-3	.	.	TRBJ2-3	CAISDTGETDTQYF	TGTGCCATCAGTGACACAGGAGAGACAGATACGCAGTATTTT
TRBV20-1	few	.	TRBJ1-5	CSARVVPGARDQPQHF	TGCAGTGCTAGAGTCGTTCCGGGGGCGAGGGATCAGCCCCAGCATTTT
TRBV5-6	.	TRBD1	TRBJ2-1	CASSGVDRESYNEQFF	TGTGCCAGCAGCGGGGTAGACAGGGAATCCTACAATGAGCAGTTCTTC
TRBV2	.	.	TRBJ1-5	CASSHGVVDQPQHF	TGTGCCAGCAGTCACGGGGTCGTAGATCAGCCCCAGCATTTT
TRBV7-2	many	.	TRBJ2-5	CASAEGETQYF	TGTGCCAGCGCTGAGGGGGAGACCCAGTACTTC
TRBV7-2	few	.	TRBJ2-5	CASSLVSGADETQYF	TGTGCCAGCAGCTTAGTGTCGGGGGCCGACGAGACCCAGTACTTC
TRBV27	.	.	TRBJ1-1	CASSSHRLSPGLGTEAFF	TGTGCCAGCAGTTCCCATCGGCTTTCCCCTGGGTTGGGCACTGAAGCTTTCTTT
TRBV29-1	.	.	TRBJ1-2	CSAERTENYGYTF	TGCAGCGCCGAACGGACGGAAAACTATGGCTACACCTTC
TRBV2	.	.	TRBJ1-1	CASSESRNNEAFF	TGTGCCAGCAGTGAGTCCAGGAATAATGAAGCTTTCTTT
TRBV4-1	few	.	TRBJ2-1	CASSRASGGDEQFF	TGCGCCAGCAGCCGCGCCTCGGGCGGCGATGAGCAGTTCTTC
TRBV28	.	.	TRBJ1-5	CASSLFSDSNQPQHF	TGTGCCAGCAGTTTATTTTCAGATAGCAATCAGCCCCAGCATTTT
TRBV18	.	.	TRBJ1-4	CASSPRGTANEKLFF	TGTGCCAGCTCTCCGCGGGGGACGGCTAATGAAAAACTGTTTTTT
TRBV7-3	.	.	TRBJ2-1	CASSFSGTTYNEQFF	TGTGCCAGCAGCTTTAGCGGAACTACCTACAATGAGCAGTTCTTC
TRBV6-2/TRBV6-3	few	TRBD1	TRBJ1-5	CASSYYPTGGNQPQHF	TGTGCCAGCAGTTACTACCCGACAGGGGGCAATCAGCCCCAGCATTTT
TRBV7-2	few	.	TRBJ2-7	CASSFPPAASIYEQYF	TGTGCCAGCAGCTTCCCCCCGGCGGCTAGTATATACGAGCAGTACTTC
TRBV4-2	few	TRBD2	TRBJ2-4	CASKAGGPRDIQYF	TGTGCCAGCAAAGCGGGGGGGCCCAGGGACATTCAGTACTTC
TRBV12-3/TRBV12-4	.	.	TRBJ1-4	CASSFFEELFF	TGTGCCAGCAGTTTTTTTGAAGAACTGTTTTTT
TRBV7-2	few	.	TRBJ1-2	CASSSVGGNYGYTF	TGTGCCAGCAGCTCCGTCGGGGGGAACTATGGCTACACCTTC
TRBV20-1	.	.	TRBJ2-3	CSAREKWEQYF	TGCAGTGCTAGAGAAAAGTGGGAGCAGTATTTT
TRBV7-2	few	TRBD1	TRBJ2-7	CASSMDRGLYEQYF	TGTGCCAGCAGCATGGACAGGGGGCTTTACGAGCAGTACTTC
TRBV20-1	.	TRBD1	TRBJ1-5	CSARDLFEDRESLGNQPQHF	TGCAGTGCTAGAGATCTCTTTGAGGACAGGGAGTCATTGGGCAATCAGCCCCAGCATTTT
TRBV7-2	few	.	TRBJ2-1	CASSLRTRWGPHHHNEQFF	TGTGCCAGCAGCTTACGAACGAGGTGGGGGCCCCATCACCACAATGAGCAGTTCTTC
TRBV9	.	.	TRBJ2-1	CASSVDFFGGERFF	TGTGCCAGCAGCGTAGATTTTTTTGGGGGTGAGCGGTTCTTC
TRBV18	few	.	TRBJ2-3	CASSPPSGGSDTQYF	TGTGCCAGCTCACCACCGTCTGGTGGGTCAGATACGCAGTATTTT
TRBV10-3	few	.	TRBJ1-2	CAISDSYRTPNYGYTF	TGTGCCATCAGTGACAGCTACAGGACTCCTAACTATGGCTACACCTTC
TRBV7-2	.	TRBD2	TRBJ2-1	CASSLILAGAKDPYNEQFF	TGTGCCAGCAGCTTAATACTAGCGGGGGCCAAAGACCCCTACAATGAGCAGTTCTTC
TRBV5-5	few	TRBD2	TRBJ2-7	CASSKTSGDSYEQYF	TGTGCCAGCAGCAAAACTAGCGGGGACTCCTACGAGCAGTACTTC
TRBV7-2	.	TRBD2	TRBJ2-1	CASSRSGGRSYNEQFF	TGTGCCAGCAGCCGTAGCGGGGGTCGCTCCTACAATGAGCAGTTCTTC
TRBV4-3	many	.	TRBJ1-2	CASSQDYGQSYGYTF	TGCGCCAGCAGCCAAGATTACGGACAGTCCTATGGCTACACCTTC
TRBV20-1	few	.	TRBJ2-2	CSASSAGELFF	TGCAGTGCTAGCTCGGCCGGGGAGCTGTTTTTT
TRBV27	few	TRBD1	TRBJ1-2	CASRSSPGTGIYGYTF	TGTGCCAGCAGGAGCTCCCCGGGGACAGGAATCTATGGCTACACCTTC
TRBV5-1	.	.	TRBJ1-1	CASSWGGGGNTEAFF	TGCGCCAGCAGCTGGGGGGGAGGGGGGAACACTGAAGCTTTCTTT
TRBV7-3	.	.	TRBJ1-2	CASSLTGTKDYGYTF	TGTGCCAGCAGCTTAACAGGGACAAAGGACTATGGCTACACCTTC
TRBV7-9	few	.	TRBJ1-4	CASSPPPGKTLNEKLFF	TGTGCCAGCAGCCCTCCCCCTGGGAAGACCCTAAATGAAAAACTGTTTTTT
TRBV20-1	few	TRBD1	TRBJ1-2	CSASTTGTGVSGYGYTF	TGCAGTGCTAGTACTACCGGGACAGGCGTCTCCGGGTATGGCTACACCTTC
TRBV9	few	.	TRBJ2-1	CASSVDRGPAYNEQFF	TGTGCCAGCAGCGTAGATCGGGGGCCAGCCTACAATGAGCAGTTCTTC
TRBV12-5	few	.	TRBJ2-3	CASGAGGSSTDTQYF	TGTGCTAGTGGAGCTGGAGGGTCTAGTACAGATACGCAGTATTTT
TRBV12-3/TRBV12-4	.	TRBD1	TRBJ1-2	CASSFRTGRDYGYTF	TGTGCCAGCAGTTTTAGGACAGGGAGGGACTATGGCTACACCTTC